The 16 T cell receptor beta chains reported below all come from one sample, sequenced in a study of blood T cell repertoires in COVID-19. Sequencing used immunoSEQ multiplex PCR; TCRdb keeps in-frame clones, though not all of them. Among nearly 300,000 clones listed, 89% were seen once. Sample: PBMCs or T cells enriched from blood (not recorded which). These receptors were obtained from a woman aged 45-65 years who had been exposed to COVID-19.

CDR3 nucleotide sequence: TGTGCCAGCGGGTCATACAGGGCCGGGAACACTGAAGCTTTCTTT. Its protein is CASGSYRAGNTEAFF. This chain joins TRBV28 and TRBJ1-1, with a tentative D call TRBD1 (6 bases). In germline, CDR1 is MDHEN, CDR2 SYDVKM. The CDR3 is made up of 15 amino acids. Trimming cost V 8 bases and J 1 base, with 17 bases left between them.

The gene calls are TRBV18 and TRBJ2-2, with 7 positions matching TRBD2. The CDR3 is 15 amino acids. Germline V gene data show CDR1 as KGHSH and CDR2 as LQKENI. V trimming: 6 bases; J trimming: 3 bases; junction bases outside the gene matches: 7. CDR3 coding DNA: TGTGCCAGCTCCGAGTATGCGGGGGACACCGGGGAGCTGTTTTTT. As protein: CASSEYAGDTGELFF.

This chain connects TRBV30 to TRBJ1-2; TRBD1 is a possible D gene (5 bases). This CDR3 spans 16 amino acids. Germline V gene sequence: CDR1 GTSNPN, CDR2 SVGIG (reference sequence). V shed 4 bases and J shed 0 bases, with 18 bases lying between them. The DNA for the CDR3 is TGTGCCTGGACAATAAAAACAGGTCGGGCTAACTATGGCTACACCTTC. Amino acids: CAWTIKTGRANYGYTF.

This rearrangement joins TRBV19 to TRBJ1-5; 8 nucleotides match TRBD1. Germline assignment: CDR1 LNHDA and CDR2 SQIVND (reference sequence). The ends lost 3 bases at V and 5 bases at J; junction bases unmatched: 6. This CDR3 spans 15 amino acids. CDR3 sequence reads: CASSISDRDDQPQHF. The CDR3 region has the DNA TGTGCCAGTAGTATCTCGGACAGGGATGATCAGCCCCAGCATTTT.

In this sample, this clone turned up once. The chain combines TRBV10-3 with TRBJ2-5; 9 bases are shared with TRBD1. Germline CDR1 ENHRY, CDR2 SYGVKD. V was pared by 5 bases and J by 6 bases, with 16 bases of the junction left unmatched. The CDR3 has 17 residues. CDR3 in DNA: TGTGCCATCAGTACTACAGGGGGCGGGGGTAGCAAAAAGACCCAGTACTTC. This codes for CAISTTGGGGSKKTQYF.

With regard to this clone: At one end, the junction sequence differs from germline, possibly due to a read error. Here the CDR3 DNA reads TGTGCCAGCAGTTCCGTAGACGGGAACGCCGGGGAGCTGTTTTTT. It is translated as CASSSVDGNAGELFF. This rearrangement joins TRBV28 to TRBJ2-2, with a tentative D call TRBD2 (5 bases). The CDR3 is 15 amino acids. Germline assignment: CDR1 MDHEN and CDR2 SYDVKM.

This chain links TRBV10-3 with TRBJ1-3; D unresolved. The CDR3 sequence is 15 residues long. V lost 2 bases to trimming and J lost 3 bases, with 11 bases between them. CDR1 and CDR2 (germline): ENHRY, SYGVKD. CDR3 nucleotide sequence: TGTGCCATCAGTGAGAATAAGAGATATGGAAACACCATATATTTT. The encoded protein is CAISENKRYGNTIYF.

This clone was observed a few times. V usage is TRBV28 and J usage is TRBJ2-3; TRBD1 matches 7 bases. This CDR3 is 16 amino acids long. Germline V gene lookup returns CDR1 MDHEN and CDR2 SYDVKM. The V and J ends lost 5 bases and 0 bases, in that order; junction bases with no gene match: 8. CDR3 region: CASSQTPGQSTDTQYF. In DNA form, the CDR3 reads TGTGCCAGCAGTCAAACACCGGGACAGAGCACAGATACGCAGTATTTT.

The chain links TRBV11-2 to TRBJ2-5; 11 nucleotides align to TRBD2. Looked up from germline, CDR1 is SGHAT and CDR2 is FQNNGV. V was clipped by 4 bases and J by 3 bases; unmatched bases: 7. This CDR3 contains 16 residues. The CDR3 coding sequence is TGTGCCAGCAGCTCCGAAACGACTAGCGGGGAAGAGACCCAGTACTTC. It translates to CASSSETTSGEETQYF.

The rearrangement links TRBV6-5 to TRBJ2-5; 9 nucleotides match TRBD1. The CDR3 length is 14 residues. CDR1 and CDR2 (germline): MNHEY, SVGAGI. Trimming at V came to 8 bases and at J to 5 bases, leaving 9 bases not matched to a gene. CDR3 sequence: CASGRQGVRETQYF. For the CDR3, the DNA is TGTGCCAGCGGACGACAGGGGGTGAGGGAGACCCAGTACTTC.

The chain joins TRBV27 to TRBJ2-5, with a weak D call TRBD1 (6 bases). The germline V gene encodes CDR1 MNHEY and CDR2 SMNVEV (reference sequence). Trimming removed 5 bases from V and 7 bases from J, with 14 bases in between. The CDR3 is 13 amino acids. The CDR3 here is CASSNRVRGTQYF. The CDR3 DNA reads as TGTGCCAGCAGTAACAGGGTACGTGGGACCCAGTACTTC.

A single count supports this clone. The chain's CDR3 is CASRRTGENGYTF. CDR3 coding DNA: TGTGCCAGCAGAAGGACAGGGGAGAATGGCTACACCTTC. J is TRBJ1-2 and V is TRBV27, with TRBD1 identical over 9 bases. Germline CDR1 reads MNHEY; CDR2 reads SMNVEV (reference sequence). With 6 bases clipped from V and 6 bases from J, the junction kept 5 bases outside the gene matches. The CDR3 totals 13 residues.

V gene TRBV19 combines with J gene TRBJ1-3; D gene ambiguous. Germline V gives CDR1 LNHDA, CDR2 SQIVND (reference sequence). This CDR3 is built from 12 residues. Trimming took off 5 bases at V and 2 bases at J, with 4 bases between the two ends. The CDR3 DNA sequence: TGTGCCAGTAGTCCAACTGGAAACACCATATATTTT. Its translation: CASSPTGNTIYF.

The J gene is TRBJ1-2, the V gene TRBV11-2, with D unclear. The CDR3 is made up of 13 amino acids. V lost 0 bases and J lost 6, with 8 bases in between. The V gene's germline CDR1 is SGHAT and CDR2 FQNNGV. In DNA, the CDR3 is TGTGCCAGCAGCTTAGAATCCGGGGATGGCTACACCTTC. It specifies CASSLESGDGYTF. Full variable domain (missing parts from reference TRBV11-2 and TRBJ1-2): EAGVAQSPRYKIIEKRQSVAFWCNPISGHATLYWYQQILGQGPKLLIQFQNNGVVDDSQLPKDRFSAERLKGVDSTLKIQPAKLEDSAVYLCASSLESGDGYTFGSGTRLTVV.

The chain uses TRBV2 and TRBJ1-2, with TRBD1 as a possible D gene (6 bases). The V gene lost 8 bases and the J gene lost 5 bases, with 12 bases spanning the gap. The germline V gene has CDR1 SNHLY and CDR2 FYNNEI. CDR3 length equals 12 residues. CDR3 in amino acids: CASGKTGYGYTF. CDR3 nucleotide sequence: TGTGCCAGCGGCAAAACAGGGTATGGCTACACCTTC.

The chain combines TRBV19 with TRBJ1-3; D is perhaps TRBD1 (5 bases). The V end was cut by 5 bases, the J end by 2 bases, with 16 bases between. The CDR3 extends over 16 amino acids. Germline CDR1 reads LNHDA; CDR2 reads SQIVND (reference sequence). The CDR3 loop reads CASSSRTRGTGNTIYF. The CDR3 DNA reads TGTGCCAGTAGTTCCCGGACAAGAGGCACTGGAAACACCATATATTTT.